This paragraph reports one TCR beta chain. The data are from a study of blood T cell repertoires in COVID-19. Study context: The United States, Italy and Spain supplied acute and convalescent COVID-19 samples. T cells, B-cell-depleted T cells, or PBMCs provided the cDNA or gDNA that served as material.

The CDR3 contains 12 residues. Trimming left V 2 bases short and J 10 bases short, with 10 bases between. Germline CDR1 and CDR2: KGHDR and SFDVKD. TCRdb's table, derived via immunoSEQ multiplex PCR, lists solely in-frame clones and lacks some. This table has around 63,000 clones, around 87% appearing once. The sequence was collected from a man aged 60-69 years with acute or convalescent COVID-19. The sample was peripheral blood. V is TRBV24-1 and J is TRBJ1-1; D is ambiguous. The CDR3 region has the DNA TGTGCCACCAGTGATTCGCGATCCTTAGCTTTCTTT. Translated: CATSDSRSLAFF.